A single sample is the source of the 5 T cell receptor beta chains below, sequenced in a study of OX40 agonist ivuxolimab in advanced cancers. Assay used: immunoSEQ multiplex PCR; TCRdb lists only in-frame clones, some missing. The sample lists 73,000 or so clones, around 86% occurring once. The input for sequencing was CD4+ or CD8+ T cells sorted from blood, taken in a trial of the OX40 agonist ivuxolimab. The receptors derive from an adult with an advanced solid tumor such as melanoma, head and neck, liver or kidney cancer.

The gene calls are TRBV7-9 and TRBJ2-1; the D gene could be TRBD1 or TRBD2 (6 bases each). The germline V gene has CDR1 SEHNR and CDR2 FQNEAQ (reference sequence). Trimming shortened V by 5 bases and J by 7 bases, and 27 bases separated the two germline ends. The CDR3 totals 18 residues. CDR3 protein: CASSPRGQGSPTANEQFF. The CDR3 DNA is TGTGCCAGCAGCCCCCGGGGGCAGGGGAGCCCAACAGCGAATGAGCAGTTCTTC.

This clone was recorded a few times. CDR3 residues: CASTAWGGRGNQPQHF. In nucleotides, the CDR3 is TGTGCCAGTACCGCCTGGGGGGGCCGAGGTAATCAGCCCCAGCATTTT. The genes are TRBV19 and TRBJ1-5; possibly TRBD1 for D (6 bases). The CDR3 consists of 16 residues. The germline gives CDR1 LNHDA, CDR2 SQIVND (reference sequence). Trimming removed 7 bases from V and 4 bases from J, with 20 bases in between. Combining the CDR3 with reference TRBV19 and TRBJ1-5 gives the whole variable domain DGGITQSPKYLFRKEGQNVTLSCEQNLNHDAMYWYRQDPGQGLRLIYYSQIVNDFQKGDIAEGYSVSREKKESFPLTVTSAQKNPTAFYLCASTAWGGRGNQPQHFGDGTRLSIL.

The chain recombines TRBV5-1 with TRBJ2-3; D perhaps matches TRBD2 (7 bases). This CDR3 has 15 residues. V gave up 4 bases and J gave up 5 bases, with 17 bases separating them. Germline V gene lookup returns CDR1 SGHRS and CDR2 YFSETQ. CDR3 loop: CASSPEGGGGDTQYF. The CDR3 DNA sequence: TGCGCCAGCAGCCCGGAAGGGGGGGGTGGAGATACGCAGTATTTT.

This rearrangement joins TRBV6-5 to TRBJ1-1; 7 positions match TRBD1. Germline V gives CDR1 MNHEY, CDR2 SVGAGI. V gave up 6 bases and J gave up 2 bases; unmatched junction bases: 6. This CDR3 spans 14 amino acids. The CDR3 coding sequence is TGTGCCAGCAGGGGGGGACAGTTTAACACTGAAGCTTTCTTT. It yields the protein CASRGGQFNTEAFF.

The chain carries TRBV18 and TRBJ1-1; the D gene is possibly TRBD1 (5 bases). Trimming took 1 base from V and 7 from J, leaving 10 bases between them. The CDR3 has 13 amino acids. Germline V gene sequence: CDR1 KGHSH, CDR2 LQKENI. For the CDR3, the DNA is TGTGCCAGCTCACCACTAGAGAGGGGTGAAGCTTTCTTT. It encodes CASSPLERGEAFF.